This T cell receptor (beta chain) was captured in a study of T-cell reconstitution after alpha-beta-depleted transplantation in children. This clonotype has more than one count but fewer than ten. Antigen unknown. Findings of the study overall: Several hundred graft clones that had expanded were reportedly the source of alpha-beta T cells about two months after transplant. One year after transplant, T-cell counts and diversity came mostly from newly produced T cells.

The CDR3 length is 14 residues. Germline assignment: CDR1 DFQATT and CDR2 SNEGSKA (reference sequence). With V trimmed by 5 bases and J by 6 bases, 12 bases remained unmatched. TCRbeta library construction was performed incorporating unique molecular identifiers. Each CDR3 protein is one row after TCRdb ran MiXCR on the PCR reads. The sample consists of approximately 85,000 distinct CDR3 sequences, about a sixth of them appearing once. Sequences were derived from PBMCs, mostly from graft donor cells, sampled 180 days after TCRalphabeta/CD19-depleted stem cell transplant. The receptor was derived from a male patient under 10 years old who had a stem cell transplant for acute lymphoblastic leukemia, so the T cells may come from the graft donor. The chain carries TRBV20-1 and TRBJ2-7; 8 bases line up with TRBD2. In nucleotides, the CDR3 is TGCAGTGCTCCCAAGGGACTAGGTCCCTTCGAGCAGTACTTC. This codes for CSAPKGLGPFEQYF.